This T cell receptor (beta chain) was recovered during a study of OX40 agonist ivuxolimab in advanced cancers. On the study more broadly: Given to patients was ivuxolimab, an agonistic anti-OX40 (CD134) antibody. Prior checkpoint blockade (anti-PD-1, anti-PD-L1 or anti-CTLA-4) was permitted; approximately 40% had it.

The germline V gene has CDR1 SNHLY and CDR2 FYNNEI. The CDR3 totals 17 residues. Trimming left V 3 bases short and J 0 bases short, with 15 bases between. In this sample, this clone turned up once. The assay was immunoSEQ multiplex PCR, and TCRdb's table has in-frame clones only and misses some. Among roughly 7,000 clones, 80% were seen once, and the ten largest hold about 73%. Blood sampling took place at baseline, cycle 4 day 1, and cycle 7 day 1. Sequences were derived from CD4+ or CD8+ T cells sorted from blood, sampled in a trial of the OX40 agonist ivuxolimab. The chain joins TRBV2 to TRBJ2-1; D ambiguous. The source of this sequence is an adult with an advanced solid tumor such as melanoma, head and neck, liver or kidney cancer. CDR3 loop: CASSDVGRSISYNEQFF. CDR3 nucleotide sequence: TGTGCCAGCAGTGATGTCGGCAGGAGTATCTCCTACAATGAGCAGTTCTTC.